The T cell receptor beta chain under discussion was sequenced for a study of T cells in localized non-small cell lung cancer. Clones were read by immunoSEQ multiplex PCR, and TCRdb kept only the in-frame ones, dropping some. The repertoire includes approximately 30,000 clones, about 78% of them detected once, and 35% to 45% sits in the top ten. Regarding the study as a whole: In adjacent lung, a median about 52 of the top 100 tumor clones were found.

Trimming removed 10 bases from V and 3 bases from J, with 13 bases in between. In germline, CDR1 is MNHNS, CDR2 SASEGT. CDR3 length: 13 residues. Points on this clone: No antigen is known for it.

The input for sequencing was peripheral blood, taken before any cancer treatment. The J gene is TRBJ2-1, the V gene TRBV6-1, with D maybe TRBD1 (6 bases). The source is a male donor older than 55 with stage II squamous cell lung carcinoma. CDR3 coding DNA: TGTGCCACCACCCCAGGGGACTACAATGAGCAGTTCTTC. This gives the protein CATTPGDYNEQFF.